The source of this T cell receptor (beta chain) is a study of beta chain features in type 1 diabetes. Study-wide results and caveats: More deletions and fewer insertions at VDJ junctions were seen in type 1 diabetes patients. The study found moderately but significantly shorter TCRB CDR3s in all four CD4+ subsets of Type 1 diabetes patients. Any role of HLA type in TCRB rearrangement remained unresolved here.

This CDR3 has 12 amino acids. V lost 2 bases to trimming and J lost 10 bases, with 9 bases between them. CDR1 and CDR2 from the germline V gene are GTSNPN and SVGIG (reference sequence). The study reverse transcribed the entire isolated RNA, so it sequenced expressed TCRB transcripts. TCRdb keeps only in-frame clones here, not all; method: immunoSEQ multiplex PCR. The profile covers over 650,000 clones, with 11% to 15% appearing a single time and roughly 0.04% taken by the ten largest. On average, the one heparinised blood draw given by each donor was approximately 120 mL. As for this clone: Its matching antigen is unknown.

The chain uses TRBV30 and TRBJ1-6; D gene uncertain. The sample comprised naive CD4+ T cells from blood. The sequence was obtained from a man between 18 and 35 years old with type 1 diabetes. The chain's CDR3 is CAWSRGESPLHF. The DNA of the CDR3 is TGTGCCTGGAGTAGAGGAGAGTCACCCCTCCACTTT.